This T cell receptor (beta chain) was observed in a study of cytomegalovirus exposure and HLA in healthy donors. Primers for the PCR totalled 60 Vbeta and 13 Jbeta. Repertoires were generated with immunoSEQ multiplex PCR, while TCRdb's copy carries only in-frame clones and drops some. This table has some 160,000 clones, 81% appearing once. A remark on this clone: The target antigen is unknown.

This CDR3 contains 17 residues. Trimming cost V 6 bases and J 0 bases; bases outside gene matches: 10. Germline CDR1 reads SGHVS; CDR2 reads FQNEAQ. Study-wide results and caveats: HLA alleles showed associations with some 15,000 TCR beta sequences in a later analysis, at a 0.05 false discovery rate. Productive status was seen about 90% or about 30% of the time for most TCR beta V segments in an earlier analysis.

This chain links TRBV7-8 with TRBJ2-1; TRBD2 matches at 8 bases. The receptor was isolated from a man in his fifties in good health and CMV-seropositive. What was sequenced was PBMCs. CDR3 sequence: CASRPRPGGVSYNEQFF. The CDR3 coding sequence is TGTGCCAGCAGGCCTCGGCCGGGAGGGGTCTCCTACAATGAGCAGTTCTTC.